The 18 T cell receptor beta chains presented below share a single source sample, sequenced in a study of radiotherapy plus CTLA-4 blockade in lung cancer. Assay used: immunoSEQ multiplex PCR; TCRdb lists only in-frame clones, some missing. The sample lists about 51,000 clones, 65% to 85% seen once, with around 2.5% in the top ten. The specimen comprised peripheral blood, sampled from a patient treated with radiotherapy plus ipilimumab. These receptors originate from a human donor with non-small cell lung cancer whose response to radiotherapy plus ipilimumab could not be evaluated.

This rearrangement joins TRBV7-9 to TRBJ1-1, with 8 bases lining up with TRBD1. Unmatched junction bases numbered 6, after V lost 2 bases and J lost 1 base. Germline CDR1 and CDR2: SEHNR and FQNEAQ (reference sequence). CDR3 length: 16 amino acids. The CDR3 protein is CASSLWGGTGNTEAFF. The CDR3 nucleotides read TGTGCCAGCAGCTTATGGGGGGGGACAGGGAACACTGAAGCTTTCTTT.

The V and J genes are TRBV5-6 and TRBJ2-1, with a possible D match to TRBD2 (6 bases). Germline loops: CDR1 SGHDT, CDR2 YYEEEE. The CDR3 extends over 16 amino acids. V lost 0 bases to trimming and J lost 4 bases, with 14 bases between them. The CDR3 loop reads CASSLVAGFIYNEQFF. CDR3 nucleotide sequence: TGTGCCAGCAGCTTGGTGGCGGGGTTTATTTACAATGAGCAGTTCTTC.

The V gene is TRBV4-2, the J gene TRBJ2-7, with D perhaps matching TRBD2 (6 bases). The V and J ends lost 0 bases and 6 bases respectively, with 18 bases between them. CDR1 is LGHNA, CDR2 YNFKEQ, per germline. This CDR3 contains 16 residues. The CDR3 loop reads CASSQEEGRRPSEQYF. Written as DNA, the CDR3 is TGTGCCAGCAGCCAAGAGGAGGGACGCCGTCCCTCCGAGCAGTACTTC.

The chain is built from TRBV11-2 and TRBJ1-1, with TRBD1 matching over 7 bases. V dropped 5 bases and J dropped 10; count of bases not matched to a gene: 10. Germline lookup yields CDR1 SGHAT and CDR2 FQNNGV. The CDR3 is 13 residues long. CDR3 amino acids: CASSTRQGLGAFF. For the CDR3, the DNA is TGTGCCAGCAGCACTCGACAGGGACTTGGAGCTTTCTTT. Full variable domain (rest looked up from reference TRBV11-2 and TRBJ1-1): EAGVAQSPRYKIIEKRQSVAFWCNPISGHATLYWYQQILGQGPKLLIQFQNNGVVDDSQLPKDRFSAERLKGVDSTLKIQPAKLEDSAVYLCASSTRQGLGAFFGQGTRLTVV.

This sequence joins TRBV5-1 and TRBJ2-7, with a tentative D call TRBD2 (5 bases). This CDR3 has 15 amino acids. The V gene lost 4 bases and the J gene lost 1 base, with 15 bases spanning the gap. Germline V gene data show CDR1 as SGHRS and CDR2 as YFSETQ. CDR3 region: CASSPSGLASYEQYF. CDR3 DNA sequence: TGCGCCAGCAGCCCGTCAGGACTGGCTTCCTACGAGCAGTACTTC.

The chain combines TRBV19 with TRBJ2-2, with 11 bases aligning to TRBD2. The CDR3 totals 15 residues. V trimming: 5 bases; J trimming: 5 bases; junction bases outside the gene matches: 4. Germline V lookup: CDR1 LNHDA, CDR2 SQIVND (reference sequence). CDR3 DNA sequence: TGTGCCAGTAGTTTAGCGGGGGGGCTTACCGGGGAGCTGTTTTTT. Translation gives CASSLAGGLTGELFF. Variable domain in full (rest from reference TRBV19 and TRBJ2-2): DGGITQSPKYLFRKEGQNVTLSCEQNLNHDAMYWYRQDPGQGLRLIYYSQIVNDFQKGDIAEGYSVSREKKESFPLTVTSAQKNPTAFYLCASSLAGGLTGELFFGEGSRLTVL.

The rearrangement joins TRBV2 to TRBJ1-5, with TRBD1 as a possible D gene (5 bases). This CDR3 region has 15 residues. V was pared by 5 bases and J by 4 bases, with 15 bases between. Germline loops: CDR1 SNHLY, CDR2 FYNNEI. The CDR3 loop is CASSKNGHRNQPQHF. The CDR3 DNA follows: TGTGCCAGCAGTAAAAATGGACATAGAAATCAGCCCCAGCATTTT.

This sequence joins TRBV7-3 and TRBJ1-1; TRBD1 aligns across 8 bases. Trimming cost V 4 bases and J 4 bases; bases outside gene matches: 5. The CDR3 runs 14 residues. Germline V gene sequence: CDR1 SGHTA, CDR2 FQGTGA. CDR3 DNA: TGTGCCAGCAGCTCACTGGACAGGGCCACTGAAGCTTTCTTT. Translated, it gives CASSSLDRATEAFF. The whole variable domain, remainder taken from reference TRBV7-3 and TRBJ1-1, is GAGVSQTPSNKVTEKGKYVELRCDPISGHTALYWYRQSLGQGPEFLIYFQGTGAADDSGLPNDRFFAVRPEGSVSTLKIQRTERGDSAVYLCASSSLDRATEAFFGQGTRLTVV.

This clone appeared a few times. The genes are TRBV13 and TRBJ2-7; TRBD2 matches 8 bases. The trim removed 3 bases at V and 6 bases at J, leaving 4 bases unmatched. Germline values: CDR1 PRHDT, CDR2 FYEKMQ (reference sequence). CDR3 length: 13 residues. CDR3 coding DNA: TGTGCCAGCAGCTTCGGGACTAGAGGCGAGCAGTACTTC. Protein sequence: CASSFGTRGEQYF.

This clone is a singleton in its sample. The chain has TRBV30 and TRBJ1-1; tentatively, D is TRBD1 (5 bases). Germline V lookup: CDR1 GTSNPN, CDR2 SVGIG (reference sequence). There are 16 residues in the CDR3. V gave up 0 bases and J gave up 1 base, with 15 bases separating them. The CDR3 bases are TGTGCCTGGAGTGTACGTTTAGTGGGGCAGAACACTGAAGCTTTCTTT. Translation gives CAWSVRLVGQNTEAFF.

The CDR3 loop reads CASSQGGGPHEQYF. The CDR3 nucleotides read TGCGCCAGCAGCCAAGGGGGAGGACCCCACGAGCAGTACTTC. The rearrangement uses TRBV4-3 and TRBJ2-7; TRBD2 is a possible D gene (6 bases). The CDR3 loop spans 14 amino acids. CDR1 and CDR2 from the germline V gene are LGHNA and YSLEER. Trimming took 1 base from V and 5 from J, leaving 12 bases between them.

The genes are TRBV7-2 and TRBJ2-1; TRBD2 aligns across 9 bases. The ends lost 6 bases at V and 0 bases at J; junction bases unmatched: 3. The CDR3 spans 15 residues. The V gene's germline CDR1 is SGHTA and CDR2 FQGNSA. CDR3 sequence: CASRQTSGSYNEQFF. The CDR3 DNA reads as TGTGCCAGCAGACAGACTAGCGGCTCCTACAATGAGCAGTTCTTC.

The V call is TRBV2, the J call TRBJ1-1; the D is unclear. Trimming stripped 3 bases from V and 5 bases from J, with 10 bases between. The CDR3 sequence is 13 residues long. Germline CDR1 is SNHLY and CDR2 is FYNNEI. The CDR3 is CASSDEAGTEAFF. DNA for the CDR3: TGTGCCAGCAGTGACGAAGCGGGTACTGAAGCTTTCTTT. The whole variable domain, filled in from reference TRBV2 and TRBJ1-1, reads EPEVTQTPSHQVTQMGQEVILRCVPISNHLYFYWYRQILGQKVEFLVSFYNNEISEKSEIFDDQFSVERPDGSNFTLKIRSTKLEDSAMYFCASSDEAGTEAFFGQGTRLTVV.

The chain employs TRBV7-9 and TRBJ1-6; D is undetermined. CDR3 length: 14 residues. V lost 1 base to trimming and J lost 4 bases, with 5 bases between them. Germline lookup yields CDR1 SEHNR and CDR2 FQNEAQ (reference sequence). CDR3 amino acids: CASSLEQYNSPLHF. The CDR3 DNA follows: TGTGCCAGCAGCTTAGAACAGTATAATTCACCCCTCCACTTT. The full variable domain, with the rest looked up from reference TRBV7-9 and TRBJ1-6, is DTGVSQNPRHKITKRGQNVTFRCDPISEHNRLYWYRQTLGQGPEFLTYFQNEAQLEKSRLLSDRFSAERPKGSFSTLEIQRTEQGDSAMYLCASSLEQYNSPLHFGNGTRLTVT.

This clone was picked up a small number of times. The chain couples TRBV6-1 to TRBJ1-1; D may be TRBD1 (6 bases). V was pared by 4 bases and J by 0 bases, with 12 bases between. The CDR3 sequence is 15 residues long. The germline V gene encodes CDR1 MNHNS and CDR2 SASEGT. Here the CDR3 reads CASSAQDRMNTEAFF. Written as DNA, the CDR3 is TGTGCCAGCAGTGCTCAGGACAGAATGAACACTGAAGCTTTCTTT.

The V gene is TRBV5-1, the J gene TRBJ2-1, with 8 bases identical to TRBD2. The CDR3 is made up of 15 amino acids. Germline trimming cut 3 bases from V and 12 bases from J; bases unmatched to any gene: 14. Per germline, CDR1 SGHRS and CDR2 YFSETQ. In nucleotides, the CDR3 is TGCGCCAGCAGCTCGAATCCGGCGGGGGCGGGAGGGCAGTTCTTC. This translates into CASSSNPAGAGGQFF. The complete variable domain, with remaining parts taken from reference TRBV5-1 and TRBJ2-1, reads KAGVTQTPRYLIKTRGQQVTLSCSPISGHRSVSWYQQTPGQGLQFLFEYFSETQRNKGNFPGRFSGRQFSNSRSEMNVSTLELGDSALYLCASSSNPAGAGGQFFGPGTRLTVL.

The chain couples TRBV12-5 to TRBJ2-5; 8 bases align to TRBD1. The CDR3 totals 14 residues. In germline, CDR1 is LGHNT, CDR2 FRNRAP. The V and J ends lost 5 bases and 1 base, in that order; junction bases with no gene match: 3. DNA of the CDR3: TGTGCTAGTGGTGCACAGGGGGGCCAAGAGACCCAGTACTTC. Protein product: CASGAQGGQETQYF.

The chain uses TRBV19 and TRBJ2-2, with a tentative D call TRBD2 (6 bases). Germline CDR1 and CDR2: LNHDA and SQIVND (reference sequence). Trimming left V 7 bases short and J 0 bases short, with 9 bases between. The CDR3 covers 14 residues. The CDR3 DNA reads as TGTGCCAGTAAAGGAGGGCCGAACACCGGGGAGCTGTTTTTT. Translating gives CASKGGPNTGELFF.